Listed below are T cell receptor beta chains from one sample, sequenced in a study of shared clonotypes between healthy human individuals. Repertoires were generated with immunoSEQ multiplex PCR, while TCRdb's copy carries only in-frame clones and drops some. The sample consists of fewer than 1 million clones, 90% to 98% of them appearing once. Sequencing was carried out using naive CD8+ T cells sorted from blood. Receptor source: a man younger than 40 in good health. CDR3s include the opening cysteine and the closing phenylalanine or tryptophan. The order of the fields is J gene, D gene, clone size, V gene, CDR3 DNA, CDR3 protein. The D gene is left open where the match is weak. For some rows the clone size is stated as once, few or many, or as a class when expanded; others skip it.

>TRBJ2-1|TRBD2|few|TRBV28
TGTGCCAGCAGTCCAGATAGCGGGAGGGCCGTCTATGAGCAGTTCTTC
CASSPDSGRAVYEQFF
>TRBJ2-1|-|-|TRBV27
-
CASSSSTSGINEQFF
>TRBJ2-5|-|-|TRBV14
TGTGCCAGCAGCCAAGGGACCCAGGGAAAGGGAGAGTCGACGGAGGAGACCCAGTACTTC
CASSQGTQGKGESTEETQYF
>TRBJ2-2|-|-|TRBV4-3
TGCGCCAGCAGCCAAGAAGGGGTTTCCGGGGAGCTGTTTTTT
CASSQEGVSGELFF
>TRBJ2-7|-|-|TRBV27
TGTGCCAGCAGTTCCGGGAGCTCCTACGAGCAGTACTTC
CASSSGSSYEQYF
>TRBJ2-7|-|-|TRBV27
TGTGCCAGCAGGGCCTTGGGGGGAATTATCTACGAGCAGTACTTC
CASRALGGIIYEQYF
>TRBJ2-3|TRBD2|once|TRBV18
TGTGCCAGCTCACCATCTAGCGGCCAGCGGACAGATACGCAGTATTTT
CASSPSSGQRTDTQYF
>TRBJ2-1|TRBD2|-|TRBV28
TGTGCCAGCAGTCCGACTAGCGGGGGAAATGAGCAGTTCTTC
CASSPTSGGNEQFF
>TRBJ1-5|-|-|TRBV7-8
TGTGCCAGCAGCCCGGGTAGTGCACGCCAGCCCCAGCATTTT
CASSPGSARQPQHF
>TRBJ2-7|TRBD2|-|TRBV5-1
TGCGCCAGCAGAGTAGCGGGAAACTACGAGCAGTACTTC
CASRVAGNYEQYF
>TRBJ1-2|TRBD1|-|TRBV27
TGTGCCAGCAGATCTGAGGACAGGGGGTACGGCTACACCTTC
CASRSEDRGYGYTF
>TRBJ1-1|TRBD1|once|TRBV10-1
TGCGCCAGCAGTGATTCCACCGGGACAGGGCACACTGAAGCTTTCTTT
CASSDSTGTGHTEAFF
>TRBJ2-7|-|-|TRBV7-2
TGTGCCAGCAGCTTACTAGTCGAGCAGTACTTC
CASSLLVEQYF
>TRBJ2-5|-|-|TRBV5-1
TGCGCCAGCAGCTTGGATCAAGAGACCCAGTACTTC
CASSLDQETQYF
>TRBJ2-7|TRBD2|once|TRBV13
TGTGCCAGCAGCCCTCCCCTAGCGGGACAATACGAGCAGTACTTC
CASSPPLAGQYEQYF
>TRBJ2-1|-|-|TRBV5-6
TGTGCCAGCACCCCCCCAGGGACCTACAATGAGCAGTTCTTC
CASTPPGTYNEQFF